This TCR beta chain was found in a study of identical twins. Study-wide results and limits: For out-of-frame alpha sequences shared by twins, low generation probability was in excess. Researchers caution that invariant MAIT and iNKT cells could partly confound zero-insertion analyses.

TCRdb itself ran the 5' RACE reads through MiXCR, one entry per CDR3 protein. The table lists 1.5 million to 2 million distinct CDR3 sequences, less than 40% of them singletons. Details on this clonotype: Its antigen is undetermined.

The CDR3 is 18 residues long. V was cut by 6 bases and J by 1 base, with 23 bases left in between. Germline CDR1 reads MDHEN; CDR2 reads SYDVKM. The sequence came from a newborn girl in good health. The specimen sequenced was cord blood. The chain has TRBV28 and TRBJ2-3; weak D call: TRBD2 (6 bases). The CDR3 DNA sequence: TGTGCCAGCAGCCCAGATTGGGGAGGCGCACCCGGCACAGATACGCAGTATTTT. It codes for CASSPDWGGAPGTDTQYF.